This paragraph covers one TCR beta chain sequence. The antigen is undetermined. TCRdb's table, derived via immunoSEQ multiplex PCR, lists solely in-frame clones and lacks some. This sample has under 75,000 clones, with 90% to 96% found just once. In germline, CDR1 is SGHNT, CDR2 YYREEE (reference sequence). The CDR3 spans 16 residues. V shed 4 bases, J shed 1 base, and the junction held 10 bases outside the gene matches. The entry originates in a study of cytomegalovirus exposure and HLA in healthy donors. Whole-study findings and limits: The listing of 150 to 200 TCR beta chains classed them as cytomegalovirus-associated.

The V call is TRBV5-4, the J call TRBJ2-5; 7 nucleotides agree with TRBD1. The sequenced material came from PBMCs. The clonotype was recovered from a woman aged 18-29 years in good health and CMV-seronegative. This chain's CDR3 is CASSRDRERVQETQYF. CDR3 bases: TGTGCCAGCAGCCGAGACAGGGAGAGGGTCCAAGAGACCCAGTACTTC.